This T cell receptor beta chain emerged from a study of identical twins. This clonotype was found a few times. TCRdb re-called the 5' RACE reads through MiXCR, storing one row per CDR3 protein. In the table there are some 1,700,000 distinct CDR3 sequences, roughly 35% of which are singletons. Germline V gene data show CDR1 as DFQATT and CDR2 as SNEGSKA (reference sequence). The CDR3 spans 16 residues. Trimming removed 3 bases from V and 0 bases from J; junction bases left unmatched: 8. The chain recombines TRBV20-1 with TRBJ2-3; 8 nucleotides align to TRBD2. The receptor comes from a newborn girl in good health. Sequenced input: cord blood. The CDR3 DNA sequence: TGCAGTGCTAGGGCCCTAGCGGGCACTAGCACAGATACGCAGTATTTT. Amino acid sequence: CSARALAGTSTDTQYF.